Reported below is one TCR beta chain. The sample originates from a study of metastatic and nonmetastatic thyroid tumors. The CDR3 loop spans 13 amino acids. Per the germline V gene, CDR1 is MNHNS and CDR2 is SASEGT. V was clipped by 6 bases and J by 5 bases, with 13 bases between them. TCRdb re-called the PCR reads via MiXCR. The sample shows 50,000 to 65,000 clones, 4% to 5% of them seen only once. Thyroid surgery had not been preceded by any treatment in any patient. The chain carries TRBV6-1 and TRBJ1-1, with D hard to call. Material for sequencing was blood. The sequence was obtained from a female donor with papillary thyroid cancer or a benign thyroid nodule (not recorded which). Some clones in this sample may be carry-over from other donors' samples. The CDR3 DNA reads TGTGCCAGCAGGCCCGGGCTAGCGACTGAAGCTTTCTTT. Its protein product is CASRPGLATEAFF.